The 28 T cell receptor beta chains in this list originate from one sample, sequenced in a study of blood T cell repertoires in COVID-19. This table comes from immunoSEQ multiplex PCR, and its TCRdb copy is limited to in-frame clones, with some not included. The sample has fewer than 350,000 clones, 87% seen once; the top ten hold 7.5% to 10%. The sample comprised peripheral blood. The source is a young man with COVID-19, enrolled during active disease.

The chain combines TRBV12-3 or TRBV12-4 with TRBJ2-1; no clear D gene. CDR3 size: 13 residues. Trimming removed 3 bases at V and 6 bases at J, with 9 bases between. The CDR3 reads CASSFGGSNEQFF. CDR3 nucleotide sequence: TGTGCCAGCAGTTTCGGCGGAAGCAATGAGCAGTTCTTC.

The rearrangement uses TRBV28 and TRBJ1-1; 9 nucleotides match TRBD1. CDR1 is MDHEN and CDR2 is SYDVKM in the germline V gene. Unmatched junction bases numbered 8, after V lost 4 bases and J lost 5 bases. This CDR3 is 15 amino acids long. CDR3 residues: CASSSPDRGVTEAFF. The DNA for the CDR3 is TGTGCCAGCAGTTCCCCGGACAGGGGAGTTACTGAAGCTTTCTTT. Filled out from reference TRBV28 and TRBJ1-1, the complete variable domain reads DVKVTQSSRYLVKRTGEKVFLECVQDMDHENMFWYRQDPGLGLRLIYFSYDVKMKEKGDIPEGYSVSREKKERFSLILESASTNQTSMYLCASSSPDRGVTEAFFGQGTRLTVV.

The J gene is TRBJ2-7, the V gene TRBV11-3, with a possible D match to TRBD1 (5 bases). The germline V gene has CDR1 SGHNT and CDR2 YENEEA. Between the trimmed V and J ends, which lost 2 bases and 5 bases, there was a span of 10 bases. The CDR3 runs to 13 residues. The CDR3 reads CASSLFGADEQYF. The DNA of the CDR3 is TGTGCCAGCAGCTTATTTGGGGCCGACGAGCAGTACTTC.

In regard to this clone: Other DNA sequences in this specimen translate into the identical CDR3. The chain combines TRBV19 with TRBJ2-1; no clear D gene. Between the trimmed V and J ends, which lost 4 bases and 4 bases, there was a span of 2 bases. Germline-derived CDR1 and CDR2 are LNHDA and SQIVND (reference sequence). CDR3 size: 11 residues. This CDR3 reads CASSTYNEQFF. The DNA for the CDR3 is TGTGCCAGTAGTACTTACAATGAGCAGTTCTTC.

The chain joins TRBV28 to TRBJ2-5; 9 bases agree with TRBD1. The germline V gene has CDR1 MDHEN and CDR2 SYDVKM. Trimming removed 0 bases from V and 3 bases from J; junction bases left unmatched: 5. The CDR3 sequence is 16 residues long. DNA for the CDR3: TGTGCCAGCAGTTTATGGGGGGACAGGGTTAAAGAGACCCAGTACTTC. Amino acids: CASSLWGDRVKETQYF. The variable domain in full, with the rest retrieved from reference TRBV28 and TRBJ2-5, is DVKVTQSSRYLVKRTGEKVFLECVQDMDHENMFWYRQDPGLGLRLIYFSYDVKMKEKGDIPEGYSVSREKKERFSLILESASTNQTSMYLCASSLWGDRVKETQYFGPGTRLLVL.

This rearrangement joins TRBV9 to TRBJ2-7; TRBD2 matches at 9 bases. CDR3 length: 15 amino acids. The trim removed 0 bases at V and 2 bases at J, leaving 3 bases unmatched. The germline V gene encodes CDR1 SGDLS and CDR2 YYNGEE. The CDR3 bases are TGTGCCAGCAGCGTAGAAGGCGGGAGGGCCTACGAGCAGTACTTC. Its protein product is CASSVEGGRAYEQYF.

The J gene is TRBJ1-1, the V gene TRBV7-9; D unclear. Looked up from germline, CDR1 is SEHNR and CDR2 is FQNEAQ (reference sequence). V was shortened by 1 base and J by 0 bases, with 9 bases between the two germline ends. The CDR3 length is 15 residues. This CDR3 reads CASSLVALMNTEAFF. The CDR3 DNA reads as TGTGCCAGCAGCTTAGTTGCGCTGATGAACACTGAAGCTTTCTTT.

This clone has a single count. The rearrangement uses TRBV28 and TRBJ2-5; 8 bases agree with TRBD2. There are 16 residues in the CDR3. V gave up 6 bases and J gave up 5 bases; unmatched junction bases: 14. Germline CDR1 reads MDHEN; CDR2 reads SYDVKM. CDR3 protein: CASRPVRGGRFETQYF. CDR3 bases: TGTGCCAGCAGGCCTGTTAGGGGCGGGAGGTTCGAGACCCAGTACTTC. Using reference TRBV28 and TRBJ2-5 for the parts outside the CDR3, the full variable domain is DVKVTQSSRYLVKRTGEKVFLECVQDMDHENMFWYRQDPGLGLRLIYFSYDVKMKEKGDIPEGYSVSREKKERFSLILESASTNQTSMYLCASRPVRGGRFETQYFGPGTRLLVL.

The CDR3 spells CASSPGLAGRHNEQFF. DNA of the CDR3: TGTGCCAGCAGCCCTGGGCTAGCGGGACGACACAATGAGCAGTTCTTC. The chain has TRBV27 and TRBJ2-1; 9 nucleotides match TRBD2. The CDR3 contains 16 residues. Per the germline V gene, CDR1 is MNHEY and CDR2 is SMNVEV (reference sequence). The trim removed 6 bases at V and 5 bases at J, leaving 11 bases unmatched.

The chain uses TRBV7-2 and TRBJ1-2, with D tentatively TRBD1 (5 bases). CDR1 and CDR2 from the germline V gene are SGHTA and FQGNSA. The CDR3 is 14 amino acids. The V end lost 4 bases, the J end lost 5 bases, and 14 bases lay between the germline ends. CDR3 amino acids: CASSSIAGHYGYTF. In DNA, the CDR3 is TGTGCCAGCAGCTCAATTGCAGGGCATTATGGCTACACCTTC.

The genes are TRBV10-3 and TRBJ2-3; TRBD2 aligns across 7 bases. The J segment lost 5 bases and the V segment lost 2 bases, leaving 10 bases of the junction unmatched. The V gene's germline CDR1 is ENHRY and CDR2 SYGVKD. This CDR3 contains 16 residues. CDR3 nucleotide sequence: TGTGCCATCAGTGAGCCCGTGTCGGGGAGGGTAGATACGCAGTATTTT. Translation gives CAISEPVSGRVDTQYF.

This clone was detected only once. The chain links TRBV5-1 to TRBJ2-7, with 8 bases aligning to TRBD1. The germline V gene encodes CDR1 SGHRS and CDR2 YFSETQ. The J segment lost 3 bases and the V segment lost 1 base, leaving 9 bases of the junction unmatched. This CDR3 has 16 amino acids. The CDR3 DNA reads as TGCGCCAGCAGCTTGAACCAGGGGGCGCAGGTCTACGAGCAGTACTTC. Translation: CASSLNQGAQVYEQYF.

The chain combines TRBV7-2 with TRBJ2-7, with D possibly TRBD1 on 5 matching bases. The germline CDR1 and CDR2 sequences are SGHTA and FQGNSA. This CDR3 has 17 residues. V lost 4 bases to trimming and J lost 0 bases, with 19 bases between them. CDR3 nucleotides: TGTGCCAGCAGCTCTTACCCCCCCCCAGGGCCCTCCTACGAGCAGTACTTC. Protein product: CASSSYPPPGPSYEQYF.

The rearrangement links TRBV5-5 to TRBJ1-4; TRBD1 matches 7 bases. V gave up 1 base and J gave up 8 bases; unmatched junction bases: 8. The CDR3 runs to 15 residues. Germline V gives CDR1 SGHKS, CDR2 YYEKEE (reference sequence). CDR3 in DNA: TGTGCCAGCAGCTTGATGAGACAGGGTGGCGAAAAACTGTTTTTT. Translation: CASSLMRQGGEKLFF.

J is TRBJ1-6 and V is TRBV4-3, with D hard to call. V was clipped by 4 bases and J by 12 bases, with 10 bases between them. Germline lookup yields CDR1 LGHNA and CDR2 YSLEER. CDR3 length: 12 residues. The CDR3 sequence is CASSLVPGPLHF. CDR3 bases: TGCGCCAGCAGCCTTGTTCCGGGACCCCTCCACTTT.

The chain has TRBV2 and TRBJ2-1, with 7 bases that match TRBD1. This CDR3 spans 15 amino acids. Trimming cost V 5 bases and J 5 bases; bases outside gene matches: 9. CDR1 SNHLY and CDR2 FYNNEI come from the germline V gene. CDR3 nucleotides: TGTGCCAGCAGTCTTCCGGGACAGACAAACAATGAGCAGTTCTTC. This sequence encodes CASSLPGQTNNEQFF.

The chain has TRBV6-5 and TRBJ2-7; D ambiguous. V lost 0 bases and J 0 bases, leaving 6 bases between the germline ends. This CDR3 has 14 amino acids. Germline V CDR1 and CDR2: MNHEY, SVGAGI. CDR3 nucleotide sequence: TGTGCCAGCAGTTACTCGCTGAGCTCCTACGAGCAGTACTTC. Protein sequence: CASSYSLSSYEQYF.

This chain connects TRBV7-2 to TRBJ2-7; 7 bases match TRBD1. The CDR3 is made up of 17 amino acids. CDR1 SGHTA and CDR2 FQGNSA come from the germline V gene. Unmatched junction bases numbered 12, after V lost 1 base and J lost 3 bases. CDR3 in DNA: TGTGCCAGCAGCTTAGATGGAGCCGTAGGGGGCCACTACGAGCAGTACTTC. Translation: CASSLDGAVGGHYEQYF.

The V and J genes are TRBV19 and TRBJ2-5; TRBD2 matches 15 bases. The CDR3 is 16 amino acids. The V segment lost 6 bases and the J segment 9 bases; nucleotides outside the gene matches: 11. CDR1 is LNHDA and CDR2 is SQIVND in the germline V gene (reference sequence). CDR3 protein: CASSRTSGRAKEAQYF. Here the CDR3 DNA reads TGTGCCAGTAGCAGGACTAGCGGGAGGGCCAAGGAGGCCCAGTACTTC.

With respect to this clone: The junction differs from germline at one of its ends, possibly a read error. The chain carries TRBV6-1 and TRBJ1-1; D unclear. The CDR3 is 13 residues long. The germline V gene encodes CDR1 MNHNS and CDR2 SASEGT. The CDR3 protein is CASREDLNTEAFF. The CDR3 DNA is TGTGCCAGCAGGGAAGACTTAAACACTGAAGCTTTCTTT.

The rearrangement joins TRBV5-1 to TRBJ1-1; 8 bases fit TRBD1. Germline CDR1 reads SGHRS; CDR2 reads YFSETQ. J lost 10 bases, V lost 0 bases, and 5 bases had no gene match. CDR3 size: 13 residues. This CDR3 is CASSLEQGEVAFF. CDR3 nucleotide sequence: TGCGCCAGCAGCTTGGAACAGGGGGAGGTAGCTTTCTTT.

A single count supports this clone. The V call is TRBV4-3, the J call TRBJ2-3, with D perhaps TRBD2 (6 bases). This CDR3 region has 15 residues. The V gene's germline CDR1 is LGHNA and CDR2 YSLEER. V lost 4 bases and J 2 bases, leaving 13 bases between the germline ends. This CDR3 is CASSPTTGATDTQYF. CDR3 DNA: TGCGCCAGCAGCCCCACCACGGGAGCCACAGATACGCAGTATTTT.

This clone was detected only a few times. The CDR3 loop is CASSPAGLTYEQYF. DNA of the CDR3: TGCGCCAGCAGCCCGGCAGGGCTTACCTACGAGCAGTACTTC. The gene calls are TRBV4-3 and TRBJ2-7, with D maybe TRBD1 (5 bases). The CDR3 extends over 14 amino acids. The V gene lost 4 bases and the J gene lost 2 bases, with 12 bases spanning the gap. Germline lookup yields CDR1 LGHNA and CDR2 YSLEER.

V and J are TRBV11-2 and TRBJ1-6; weak D call: TRBD1 (5 bases). Trimming left V 0 bases short and J 13 bases short, with 10 bases between. The CDR3 covers 13 residues. Germline CDR1 and CDR2: SGHAT and FQNNGV. This CDR3 is CASSLEGVGPLHF. CDR3 in DNA: TGTGCCAGCAGCTTAGAAGGGGTGGGGCCCCTCCACTTT.

The V gene is TRBV7-3, the J gene TRBJ1-1; D is undetermined. Trimming shortened V by 5 bases and J by 2 bases, and 9 bases separated the two germline ends. The germline gives CDR1 SGHTA, CDR2 FQGTGA. The CDR3 has 13 residues. The chain's CDR3 is CASSPTPNTEAFF. CDR3 bases: TGTGCCAGCAGCCCAACACCTAACACTGAAGCTTTCTTT.

V is TRBV19 and J is TRBJ1-4; D is uncertain. The CDR3 has 13 residues. Germline CDR1 is LNHDA and CDR2 is SQIVND (reference sequence). V was shortened by 5 bases and J by 6 bases, with 10 bases between the two germline ends. In DNA, the CDR3 is TGTGCCAGTAGTCTTCGCGGAGATGAAAAACTGTTTTTT. The encoded protein is CASSLRGDEKLFF.

The V and J genes are TRBV4-1 and TRBJ2-1; TRBD2 is a possible D gene (6 bases). The germline V gene encodes CDR1 MGHRA and CDR2 YSYEKL. V was clipped by 0 bases and J by 5 bases, with 11 bases between them. The CDR3 totals 15 residues. The CDR3 DNA reads TGCGCCAGCAGCCAAGATGCGGGAATCGACAATGAGCAGTTCTTC. It is translated as CASSQDAGIDNEQFF.

CDR3 nucleotides: TGTGCCAGCAGTTTCTCCACTGAAGCTTTCTTT. Its translation: CASSFSTEAFF. The chain combines TRBV12-3 or TRBV12-4 with TRBJ1-1, with no clear D. The CDR3 is 11 residues long. Trimming left V 3 bases short and J 4 bases short, with 3 bases between.